The 6 T cell receptor beta chains below were found in one sample sequenced in a study of shared clonotypes between healthy human individuals. Repertoires were generated with immunoSEQ multiplex PCR, while TCRdb's copy carries only in-frame clones and drops some. The sample includes roughly 810,000 clones, 90% to 97% seen only once; the top ten take roughly 0.23%. CD45RO-negative CD8 cells positively selected for CCR7 made up the naive population, which excluded terminally differentiated effector memory CD45RA+ cells. Input material: naive CD8+ T cells sorted from blood. The receptors derive from a man younger than 45 in good health.

The chain uses TRBV7-9 and TRBJ2-1, with D possibly TRBD2 on 6 matching bases. CDR1 and CDR2 from the germline V gene are SEHNR and FQNEAQ (reference sequence). This CDR3 comprises 16 residues. V was clipped by 5 bases and J by 5 bases, with 19 bases between them. DNA for the CDR3: TGTGCCAGCAGCCCGAGGGAGGCCGACACACACAATGAGCAGTTCTTC. It specifies CASSPREADTHNEQFF.

CDR3 sequence: CASSVGLAGGPEQFF. CDR3 in DNA: TGTGCCAGCAGCGTGGGGTTAGCGGGAGGTCCCGAGCAGTTCTTC. The rearrangement joins TRBV11-2 to TRBJ2-1, with TRBD2 matching over 10 bases. This CDR3 region has 15 residues. Germline trimming cut 5 bases from V and 10 bases from J; bases unmatched to any gene: 11. Germline loops: CDR1 SGHAT, CDR2 FQNNGV.

The V call is TRBV6-1, the J call TRBJ2-7; D is ambiguous. The CDR3 covers 11 residues. Germline lookup yields CDR1 MNHNS and CDR2 SASEGT. Deletions cut 4 bases from V and 3 bases from J, with 4 bases between. CDR3 amino acids: CASSVDYEQYF. CDR3 DNA sequence: TGTGCCAGCAGTGTTGACTACGAGCAGTACTTC.

The chain couples TRBV15 to TRBJ2-5; 7 bases match TRBD2. With 3 bases clipped from V and 0 bases from J, the junction kept 4 bases outside the gene matches. The CDR3 covers 15 residues. Germline V gives CDR1 LNHNV, CDR2 YYDKDF (reference sequence). The CDR3 reads CATSRRLADQETQYF. CDR3 DNA sequence: TGTGCCACCAGCAGGCGCCTAGCGGACCAAGAGACCCAGTACTTC.

The chain combines TRBV27 with TRBJ1-5; 9 bases are shared with TRBD1. The germline gives CDR1 MNHEY, CDR2 SMNVEV (reference sequence). J was trimmed by 4 bases and V by 6 bases; bases with no gene match: 4. This CDR3 region has 14 residues. CDR3 nucleotides: TGTGCCAGCAGCCCGGGACAGGGAAATCAGCCCCAGCATTTT. Translation gives CASSPGQGNQPQHF.

About this clone itself: The sample contains more than one DNA sequence encoding this CDR3. The chain carries TRBV7-9 and TRBJ2-7, with D perhaps TRBD1 or TRBD2 (5 bases each). Germline-derived CDR1 and CDR2 are SEHNR and FQNEAQ (reference sequence). The V and J ends lost 5 bases and 4 bases respectively, with 6 bases between them. This CDR3 is built from 11 residues. The CDR3 nucleotides read TGTGCCAGCAGCGAGGGGTACGAGCAGTACTTC. Translating gives CASSEGYEQYF.